This T cell receptor beta chain was captured in a study of blood T cell repertoires in COVID-19. The overall study: COVID-19 samples collected from the United States, Italy and Spain covered acute and convalescent phases. In each case, the material was cDNA or gDNA derived from T cells, B-cell-depleted T cells, or PBMCs.

The authors' processing: Reference gene primer amplification in the assay estimated nucleated cell counts. TCRdb's table, derived via immunoSEQ multiplex PCR, lists solely in-frame clones and lacks some. The DNA was the basis for D and trimming; V, J and clone size are from that table. Here the sample spans 230,000 or so clones, 84% being singletons. The CDR3 has 14 residues. CDR1 and CDR2 (germline): GTSNPN, SVGIG (reference sequence). Trimming pared 0 bases from V and 5 bases from J, leaving 8 bases between. This TCR derives from a man aged 25-45 years with active or convalescent COVID-19. The specimen sequenced was peripheral blood. This rearrangement joins TRBV30 to TRBJ1-6; D is possibly TRBD1 (6 bases). The DNA for the CDR3 is TGTGCCTGGAGTGTAGGGGGACATAATTCACCCCTCCACTTT. This sequence encodes CAWSVGGHNSPLHF.